This TCR beta chain is from a study of molecular identifiers for immune sequencing clone quantification. Source material for naive CD8 libraries was about 19,000 to 1,100,000 sorted cells, with 10%, 30% or 50% RNA. Overall study results and limits: Clones above 20 RNA copies contained over 97% of effector molecules and under 1% of naive molecules. Spiked-in Jurkat TCR RNA corresponding to one cell was reported as detectable against roughly 1 million naive cells.

TCRdb itself ran the PCR reads through MiXCR, one entry per CDR3 protein. The profile shows 75,000 to 100,000 distinct CDR3 sequences, under 20% of them singletons. The CDR3 spans 13 residues. V lost 6 bases and J 2 bases, leaving 11 bases between the germline ends. Germline V gene sequence: CDR1 SGHTA, CDR2 FQGNSA. This clonotype showed up many times. As yet, its antigen is unknown. The sample comprised naive CD8+ T cells from blood, with Jurkat cell RNA spiked in. As for subset: FACS-sorted CD8+CD4-CCR7+CD45RA+ naive T cells. V is TRBV7-2 and J is TRBJ2-7, with a weak D call TRBD2 (6 bases). The TCR was taken from a human donor in good health. Some libraries in this study had Jurkat cell RNA spiked in. CDR3 nucleotides: TGTGCCAGCAGTTATAGCGGAACCTACGAGCAGTACTTC. This encodes CASSYSGTYEQYF.